A selection of T cell receptor beta chains follows, all from one sample in a study of blood T cell repertoires in COVID-19. The repertoire was sequenced with immunoSEQ multiplex PCR; TCRdb's copy has only in-frame clones and lacks some. The table includes some 240,000 clones, more than 75% detected once. The specimen was peripheral blood. The receptors stem from a human donor in a cohort sampled during active COVID-19. CDR3s include the opening cysteine and the closing phenylalanine or tryptophan. A D gene is named only where the DNA matches it firmly. Size is omitted from some rows. Given values are once, few, many or a class for expanded clones.

>-|TRBD1|TRBV27|TRBJ1-6
CASSLYGGQALAPLHF
TGTGCCAGCAGTTTATATGGCGGACAGGCCCTGGCACCCCTCCACTTT
>-|TRBD1|TRBV28|TRBJ1-1
CASSLDRGRTEAFF
TGTGCCAGCAGTCTTGACAGGGGGAGGACTGAAGCTTTCTTT
>-|-|TRBV3-1/TRBV3-2|TRBJ1-1
CASSQDARVGEAFF
TGTGCCAGCAGCCAAGATGCACGGGTGGGTGAAGCTTTCTTT
>-|-|TRBV7-2|TRBJ1-1
CASSPLGGNTEAFF
TGTGCCAGCAGTCCCCTTGGAGGGAACACTGAAGCTTTCTTT
>-|-|TRBV28|TRBJ2-7
CASSLRYEQYF
TGTGCCAGCAGTTTGCGGTACGAGCAGTACTTC
>-|TRBD1|TRBV5-6|TRBJ2-3
CASSPGTGGEDTQYF
TGTGCCAGCAGTCCCGGGACAGGGGGCGAAGATACGCAGTATTTT
>-|-|TRBV18|TRBJ2-5
CASSPQQQETQYF
TGTGCCAGCTCACCACAACAGCAAGAGACCCAGTACTTC
>-|-|TRBV2|TRBJ1-3
CASQRGEISGNTIYF
TGTGCCAGTCAAAGGGGCGAGATAAGTGGAAACACCATATATTTT
>-|TRBD2|TRBV4-2|TRBJ2-2
CASSQVSPSGTSVHTGELFF
TGTGCCAGCAGCCAAGTTTCCCCGTCCGGGACTAGCGTCCACACCGGGGAGCTGTTTTTT
>-|-|TRBV9|TRBJ2-3
CASSSPVGATDTQYF
TGTGCCAGCAGCTCCCCCGTAGGGGCCACAGATACGCAGTATTTT
>-|TRBD1|TRBV11-2|TRBJ2-1
CASSQSIQGLHNEQFF
TGTGCCAGCAGCCAGAGCATACAGGGGCTCCACAATGAGCAGTTCTTC
>-|TRBD2|TRBV5-3|TRBJ2-5
CARSLGGAGETQYF
TGTGCCAGAAGCTTGGGCGGAGCGGGGGAGACCCAGTACTTC
>many|-|TRBV27|TRBJ2-7
CASSPRLRQDEQYF
TGTGCCAGCAGTCCAAGACTGAGGCAAGACGAGCAGTACTTC
>-|TRBD2|TRBV5-1|TRBJ2-1
CASSFGHSGTSGDEQFF
TGCGCCAGCAGCTTTGGGCATTCCGGGACTAGCGGGGATGAGCAGTTCTTC
>-|-|TRBV6-1|TRBJ2-3
CASSEDGRATDTQYF
TGTGCCAGCAGTGAAGACGGCAGGGCCACAGATACGCAGTATTTT
>-|TRBD1|TRBV4-2|TRBJ2-5
CASSQTGDRETQYF
TGTGCCAGCAGCCAGACAGGGGACCGGGAGACCCAGTACTTC
>-|-|TRBV7-3|TRBJ1-3
CASSYPQGCFSGNTIYF
TGTGCCAGCAGCTACCCTCAGGGTTGCTTCTCTGGAAACACCATATATTTT
>-|-|TRBV28|TRBJ1-5
CASQVGGTRNQPQHF
TGTGCCAGTCAAGTGGGGGGGACCCGCAATCAGCCCCAGCATTTT
>-|-|TRBV2|TRBJ2-7
CASSTLQGPYEQYF
TGTGCCAGCAGTACCCTCCAGGGCCCCTACGAGCAGTACTTC
>-|TRBD1|TRBV18|TRBJ1-1
CASSPLRQGGEAFF
TGTGCCAGCTCACCACTTCGACAGGGTGGTGAAGCTTTCTTT
>-|-|TRBV5-4|TRBJ1-5
CASSLVGNQPQHF
TGTGCCAGCAGCTTGGTCGGCAATCAGCCCCAGCATTTT
>-|TRBD1|TRBV27|TRBJ2-7
CASSSPGQRYEQYF
TGTGCCAGCAGTTCGCCGGGACAGCGGTACGAGCAGTACTTC